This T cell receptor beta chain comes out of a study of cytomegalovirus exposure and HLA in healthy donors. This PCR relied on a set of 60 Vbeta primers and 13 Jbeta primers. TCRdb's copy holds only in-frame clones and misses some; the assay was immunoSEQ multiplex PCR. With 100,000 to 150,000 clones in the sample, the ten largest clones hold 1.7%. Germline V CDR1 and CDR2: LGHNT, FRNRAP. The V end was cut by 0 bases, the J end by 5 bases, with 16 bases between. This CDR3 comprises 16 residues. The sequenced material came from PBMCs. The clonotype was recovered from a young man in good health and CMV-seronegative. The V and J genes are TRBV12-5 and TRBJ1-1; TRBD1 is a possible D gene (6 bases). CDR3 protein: CASGLVRGGRRTEAFF. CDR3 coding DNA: TGTGCTAGTGGTTTGGTACGGGGGGGGCGCAGGACTGAAGCTTTCTTT.